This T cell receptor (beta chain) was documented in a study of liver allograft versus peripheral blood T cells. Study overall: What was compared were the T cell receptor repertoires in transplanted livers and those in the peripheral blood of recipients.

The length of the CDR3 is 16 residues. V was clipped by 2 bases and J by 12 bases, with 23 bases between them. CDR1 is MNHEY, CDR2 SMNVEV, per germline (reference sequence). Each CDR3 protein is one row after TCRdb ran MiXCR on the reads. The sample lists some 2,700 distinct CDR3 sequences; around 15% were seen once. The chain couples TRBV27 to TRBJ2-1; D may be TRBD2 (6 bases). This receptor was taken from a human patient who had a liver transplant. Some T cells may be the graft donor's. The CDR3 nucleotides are TGTGCCAGCAGTTTAGGGCTTACGGCTAGCGCCCTAGGGCAGTTCTTC. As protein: CASSLGLTASALGQFF.